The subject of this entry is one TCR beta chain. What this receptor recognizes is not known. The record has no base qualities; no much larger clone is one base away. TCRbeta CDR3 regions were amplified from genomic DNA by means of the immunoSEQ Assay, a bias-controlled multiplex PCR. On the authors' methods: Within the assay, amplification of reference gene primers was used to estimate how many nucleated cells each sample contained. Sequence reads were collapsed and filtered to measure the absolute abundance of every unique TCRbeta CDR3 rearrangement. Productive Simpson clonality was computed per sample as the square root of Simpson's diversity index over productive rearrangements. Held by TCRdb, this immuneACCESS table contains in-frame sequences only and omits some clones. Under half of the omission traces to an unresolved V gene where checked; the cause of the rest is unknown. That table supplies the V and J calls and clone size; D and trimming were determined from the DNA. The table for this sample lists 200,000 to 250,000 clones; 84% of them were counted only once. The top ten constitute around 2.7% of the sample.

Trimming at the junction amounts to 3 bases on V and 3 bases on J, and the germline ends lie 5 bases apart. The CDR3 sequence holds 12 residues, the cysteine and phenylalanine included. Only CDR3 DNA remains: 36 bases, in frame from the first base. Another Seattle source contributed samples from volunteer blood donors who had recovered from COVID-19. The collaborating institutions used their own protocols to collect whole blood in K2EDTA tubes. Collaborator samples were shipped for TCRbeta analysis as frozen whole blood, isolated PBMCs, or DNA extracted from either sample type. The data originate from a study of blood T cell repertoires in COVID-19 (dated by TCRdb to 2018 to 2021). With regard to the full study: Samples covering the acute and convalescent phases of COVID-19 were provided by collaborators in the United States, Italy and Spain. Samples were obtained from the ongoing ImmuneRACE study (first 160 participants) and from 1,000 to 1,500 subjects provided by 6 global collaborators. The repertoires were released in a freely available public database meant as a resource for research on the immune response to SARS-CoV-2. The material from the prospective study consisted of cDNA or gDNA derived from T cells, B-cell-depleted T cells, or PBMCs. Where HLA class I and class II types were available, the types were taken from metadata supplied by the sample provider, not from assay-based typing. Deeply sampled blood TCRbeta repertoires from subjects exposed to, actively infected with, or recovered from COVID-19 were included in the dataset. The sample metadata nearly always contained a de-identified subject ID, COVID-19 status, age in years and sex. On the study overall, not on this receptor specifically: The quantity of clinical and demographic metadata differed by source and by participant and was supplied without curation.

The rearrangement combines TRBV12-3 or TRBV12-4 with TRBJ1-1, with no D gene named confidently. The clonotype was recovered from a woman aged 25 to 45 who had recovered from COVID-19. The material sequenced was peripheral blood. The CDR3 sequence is CASSFIDTEAFF. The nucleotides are TGTGCCAGCAGTTTCATAGACACTGAAGCTTTCTTT.